The 23 T cell receptor beta chains reported below all come from one sample, sequenced in a study of early T cells in non-severe SARS-CoV-2 infection. TCRdb fed the 5' RACE reads into MiXCR, producing one record per CDR3 protein. The sample lists 29,000 or so distinct CDR3 sequences; 4.5% to 5% were seen once. The sample taken for sequencing was whole blood. These receptors all stem from an adult who was a healthcare worker with PCR-confirmed SARS-CoV-2 infection or an uninfected control (not recorded which).

This clonotype was recorded many times. The rearrangement links TRBV3-1 to TRBJ1-3; D is perhaps TRBD1 (5 bases). V shed 4 bases and J shed 9 bases, with 28 bases lying between them. Germline V gene data show CDR1 as LGHDT and CDR2 as YNNKEL (reference sequence). This CDR3 spans 18 amino acids. In DNA form, the CDR3 reads TGTGCCAGCAGCCCGCGTGGCATGGTTGACAGAGCCCTCGGCACCATATATTTT. As protein: CASSPRGMVDRALGTIYF.

This clonotype has a count of ten or more. This chain joins TRBV5-1 and TRBJ2-1, with D maybe TRBD2 (6 bases). The CDR3 is 15 amino acids. From germline, CDR1 is SGHRS and CDR2 YFSETQ. Trimming removed 0 bases at V and 1 base at J, with 8 bases between. The CDR3, as DNA: TGCGCCAGCAGCTTGGCGGGAGTTTCCTACAATGAGCAGTTCTTC. This translates into CASSLAGVSYNEQFF.

CDR3 in amino acids: CASSHLAGHEQYF. The DNA for the CDR3 is TGTGCCAGCAGCCATCTAGCGGGGCACGAGCAGTACTTC. This chain links TRBV13 with TRBJ2-7; the match to TRBD2 covers 9 bases. Trimming at V came to 5 bases and at J to 5 bases, leaving 4 bases not matched to a gene. The length of the CDR3 is 13 residues. Germline CDR1 reads PRHDT; CDR2 reads FYEKMQ (reference sequence).

Many counts were recorded for this clonotype. The chain carries TRBV6-6 and TRBJ2-4; D could derive from TRBD1 or TRBD2 (5 bases each). The CDR3 consists of 16 residues. Deletions cut 5 bases from V and 3 bases from J, with 17 bases between. Germline-derived CDR1 and CDR2 are MNHNY and SVGAGI (reference sequence). The CDR3 loop is CASSQQRGGGKNIQYF. DNA of the CDR3: TGTGCCAGCAGTCAACAACGTGGGGGTGGCAAAAACATTCAGTACTTC.

The rearrangement links TRBV5-1 to TRBJ2-3, with TRBD1 identical over 8 bases. The CDR3 contains 16 residues. With 0 bases clipped from V and 5 bases from J, the junction kept 8 bases outside the gene matches. Germline lookup yields CDR1 SGHRS and CDR2 YFSETQ. CDR3 protein: CASSLGRTGSVDTQYF. The CDR3 nucleotides are TGCGCCAGCAGCTTGGGGCGGACAGGGTCGGTAGATACGCAGTATTTT.

This clonotype was seen at least ten times. The rearrangement links TRBV19 to TRBJ2-5, with D perhaps matching TRBD1 (5 bases). Germline V gene data show CDR1 as LNHDA and CDR2 as SQIVND (reference sequence). This CDR3 contains 12 residues. Trimming left V 5 bases short and J 4 bases short, with 8 bases between. The CDR3 region is CASSVQGETQYF. The CDR3 nucleotides read TGTGCCAGTAGTGTCCAGGGAGAGACCCAGTACTTC.

As regards this clonotype: A much more abundant neighbour one base away suggests this may be a read error. The chain carries TRBV3-1 and TRBJ2-1, with D unclear. The CDR3 loop spans 13 amino acids. The germline V gene encodes CDR1 LGHDT and CDR2 YNNKEL (reference sequence). The CDR3 loop is CANSQDPLVGQFF. The CDR3 nucleotides read TGTGCCAACAGCCAAGATCCGTTAGTCGGGCAGTTCTTC.

This clonotype was seen at least ten times. The rearrangement uses TRBV6-6 and TRBJ2-7; no firm D call. This CDR3 is 15 amino acids long. Germline V gene data show CDR1 as MNHNY and CDR2 as SVGAGI (reference sequence). Trimming removed 8 bases from V and 2 bases from J, with 19 bases in between. DNA of the CDR3: TGTGCCAGCCACCCTCTGAGACGCTCAGCCTACGAGCAGTACTTC. This sequence encodes CASHPLRRSAYEQYF.

The J gene is TRBJ2-3, the V gene TRBV18; 9 nucleotides align to TRBD1. Per germline, CDR1 KGHSH and CDR2 LQKENI. CDR3 size: 16 residues. Trimming at V came to 0 bases and at J to 2 bases, leaving 3 bases not matched to a gene. The CDR3 region has the DNA TGTGCCAGCTCACCACCCAGGACAGGGGCCACAGATACGCAGTATTTT. Translation: CASSPPRTGATDTQYF.

This clonotype was seen many times. The chain has TRBV5-1 and TRBJ2-1, with 9 nucleotides matching TRBD2. J was trimmed by 6 bases and V by 0 bases; bases with no gene match: 4. The CDR3 extends over 15 amino acids. The germline V gene has CDR1 SGHRS and CDR2 YFSETQ. CDR3 in amino acids: CASSLALAGINEQFF. In nucleotides, the CDR3 is TGCGCCAGCAGCTTGGCGCTAGCGGGAATCAATGAGCAGTTCTTC.

This clonotype has a handful of counts. V gene TRBV9 combines with J gene TRBJ2-2; the D is unclear. The CDR3 has 14 residues. With 4 bases removed from V and 6 bases from J, the gap between germline ends came to 13 bases. CDR1 is SGDLS, CDR2 YYNGEE, per germline. Here the CDR3 DNA reads TGTGCCAGCAGCAGAGGCATTCTTCCCGGGGAGCTGTTTTTT. Translated: CASSRGILPGELFF.

This chain links TRBV30 with TRBJ1-2, with TRBD1 as a possible D gene (6 bases). V gave up 2 bases and J gave up 7 bases, with 11 bases separating them. Germline V gene sequence: CDR1 GTSNPN, CDR2 SVGIG (reference sequence). The CDR3 loop spans 12 amino acids. The CDR3 DNA sequence: TGTGCCTGGAGTAGGGGGGCCAGTGGCTACACCTTC. Translation: CAWSRGASGYTF.

This clonotype occurred many times. The genes are TRBV2 and TRBJ2-5, with no clear D. The CDR3 sequence is 10 residues long. V lost 3 bases, J lost 5 bases, and 1 base lay in between. Per the germline V gene, CDR1 is SNHLY and CDR2 is FYNNEI. In DNA form, the CDR3 reads TGTGCCAGCAGTGAGGAGACCCAGTACTTC. It codes for CASSEETQYF.

This chain uses TRBV25-1 with TRBJ2-7; weak D call: TRBD2 (5 bases). Trimming stripped 1 base from V and 5 bases from J, with 15 bases between. Germline V gives CDR1 MGHDK, CDR2 SYGVNS. This CDR3 spans 15 amino acids. Written as DNA, the CDR3 is TGTGCCAGCAGTGAATCCGGGGTAAGGGTGAACGAGCAGTACTTC. This sequence encodes CASSESGVRVNEQYF.

The chain is built from TRBV7-3 and TRBJ1-1; 8 bases align to TRBD1. Per germline, CDR1 SGHTA and CDR2 FQGTGA. Trimming removed 4 bases from V and 3 bases from J; junction bases left unmatched: 4. CDR3 length: 14 residues. DNA for the CDR3: TGTGCCAGCAGCTCTACAGGGGGAGACACTGAAGCTTTCTTT. It translates to CASSSTGGDTEAFF.

This clonotype was detected only a few times. The chain recombines TRBV2 with TRBJ2-7; 7 bases are a match to TRBD1. V was clipped by 3 bases and J by 0 bases; unmatched bases: 2. This CDR3 is 14 amino acids long. Germline V CDR1 and CDR2: SNHLY, FYNNEI. The CDR3 nucleotides are TGTGCCAGCAGTGAGGGGACAGCCTCCTACGAGCAGTACTTC. It is translated as CASSEGTASYEQYF.

This clonotype was counted ten times or more. The chain combines TRBV29-1 with TRBJ1-1; a possible D gene is TRBD1 (6 bases). This CDR3 comprises 13 residues. Trimming stripped 4 bases from V and 4 bases from J, with 13 bases between. Germline CDR1 and CDR2: SQVTM and ANQGSEA. CDR3 nucleotide sequence: TGCAGCGTTGTTGGGGGGCTGGGCACTGAAGCTTTCTTT. It specifies CSVVGGLGTEAFF.

This clonotype appeared many times. The J gene is TRBJ1-4, the V gene TRBV7-9, with a possible D match to TRBD1 (5 bases). CDR1 is SEHNR, CDR2 FQNEAQ, per germline (reference sequence). The CDR3 totals 15 residues. V lost 5 bases and J lost 6, with 16 bases in between. CDR3 in DNA: TGTGCCAGCAGCGCATCTGCTGGGGGGTATGAAAAACTGTTTTTT. It yields the protein CASSASAGGYEKLFF.

In its sample, this clonotype was seen many times. The CDR3 region has the DNA TGCAGTGCAGCCGGGACTAGCGCAGAGACCCAGTACTTC. The encoded protein is CSAAGTSAETQYF. This chain joins TRBV20-1 and TRBJ2-5; the match to TRBD2 covers 10 bases. Germline V lookup: CDR1 DFQATT, CDR2 SNEGSKA (reference sequence). This CDR3 has 13 amino acids. The V and J ends lost 6 bases and 4 bases, in that order; junction bases with no gene match: 5.

This clonotype was seen repeatedly, ten times or more. One end of the junction fails to match germline, which may point to a read error. The chain couples TRBV24-1 to TRBJ1-5; D remains unclear. Germline V lookup: CDR1 KGHDR, CDR2 SFDVKD. The CDR3 has 9 residues. The CDR3, as DNA: TGTGCCACCAGTGTTTTCCCCCACTTT. Translating gives CATSVFPHF.

The sample holds a few counts of this clonotype. The limits of the CDR3 on the DNA are not certain, so only TCRdb's listed CDR3 is given. The chain has TRBV7-2 and TRBJ2-2; the table's D gene call, TRBD1, was not cross checked with the DNA. From its first to its last residue, the CDR3 has 18 amino acids. Looked up from germline, CDR1 is SGHTA and CDR2 is FQGNSA. The CDR3 loop reads CASSFPRGGTPTPGSCFF.

This clonotype was seen ten or more times. The V call is TRBV12-3 or TRBV12-4, the J call TRBJ1-1; 7 nucleotides line up with TRBD1. This CDR3 spans 17 amino acids. With V trimmed by 6 bases and J by 0 bases, 13 bases remained unmatched. CDR3 sequence (DNA): TGTGCCAGCAGCCCTCCCTGGGACAGAAAATTGAACACTGAAGCTTTCTTT. Protein product: CASSPPWDRKLNTEAFF.

At least ten counts were recorded for this clonotype. This sequence joins TRBV24-1 and TRBJ2-6; D possibly corresponds to TRBD1 (5 bases). The CDR3 has 14 amino acids. Trimming took off 4 bases at V and 12 bases at J, with 15 bases between the two ends. The germline V gene has CDR1 KGHDR and CDR2 SFDVKD. CDR3 nucleotides: TGTGCCACCAGTGACACGACAGACCGCAGCGTCCTGACTTTC. Protein product: CATSDTTDRSVLTF.